This T cell receptor (beta chain) was sequenced for a study of T cell clonotyping in hematopoietic cell transplantation (dated by TCRdb to about 2021). Concerning the study at large: Pretransplant recipient samples were obtained after cytoreduction. A total of roughly 150 blood samples were collected in the study from about 40 consecutive transplant recipients and their related donors. Patients were recruited between September 2015 and 2017 and followed until late 2020 or death.

Points on this clone: The target of this receptor is not known. Base quality data are lacking; no much larger clone is found one base away.

TCR beta CDR3 regions were amplified from genomic DNA with the immunoSEQ assay, a bias-controlled multiplex PCR using V- and J-specific primers. In a second PCR step, a proprietary barcode and Illumina adapter sequences were attached to the CDR3 amplicons. An Illumina MiSeq instrument was used for sequencing of the CDR3 libraries. Per the source publication's procedure: Export and quality control were done with immunoSEQ Analyzer 3.0, while downstream analyses used R Bioconductor and Immunarch. Only productive rearrangements within the normalized downsampled data set were used in the calculation of repertoire metrics. Pathologically expanded clonotypes were defined as those larger than 5 templates in the normalized cohort. The Inverse Simpson Index was used to measure repertoire diversity. The non-normalized data set was used for CMV-specificity analyses so that all clonotypes could be captured. In its TCRdb copy, this immuneACCESS table keeps in-frame sequences only and misses some clones. Where compared with another copy, unresolved V genes explain less than half of these, and the others have no known cause. V and J calls and clone size are given by that table; D and trimming were obtained from the DNA. For this sample the table gives roughly 46,000 clones, of which 80% to 85% were detected only once. Over 4% of the sample is in the top ten clones.

Trimming at the junction amounts to 1 base on V and 7 bases on J, and the germline ends lie 10 bases apart. The CDR3 covers 13 residues, taking in both the cysteine and the phenylalanine. CDR3 DNA is the only sequence kept; it has 39 bases, read in frame from the first base. CDR1 and CDR2, per the germline V gene, are SGHVS and FNYEAQ. Broader findings and caveats from the paper: Overlap with donor repertoires was found for only a small fraction of recipient repertoires, with over 97% found to appear de novo at the given depth. Inverse Simpson Index values from donors and from recipients before transplant predicted broader TCR repertoire diversity after transplant. Recipient TCR diversity fell after transplant, with pathologically expanded clonotypes rising progressively from day 30 to day 180. The sample size was limited, and because cells were not sorted, the contributions of CD4 and CD8 repertoires could not be separated.

Interpreted using the paper, the time point label stands for: recipient sample about 28 days before transplant, after cytoreduction. Blood from recipients was drawn about 28 days before transplant and again at days 30, 100 and 180 after transplant. Nuclei Lysis Solution was used to extract genomic DNA from fresh or cryopreserved unfractionated peripheral blood mononuclear cells. Source: peripheral blood mononuclear cells, taken before stem cell transplant. This chain joins TRBV7-6 to TRBJ1-1; the D gene identity is not certain. This clonotype was sampled from a man in his sixties with myelodysplastic syndrome. Some clones in this sample may be carry-over from other donors' samples. The nucleotides are TGTGCCAGCAGCTTAGTGAGGGCAGATGAAGCTTTCTTT. Its translation reads: CASSLVRADEAFF.